This T cell receptor (beta chain) was profiled in a study of regulatory T cells in long-lasting Graves disease. Arm-PCR of CDR3 regions and iRepertoire HTBI primers were the basis on which TCR beta libraries were built. Each CDR3 protein gets one entry after TCRdb re-called the multiplex PCR reads with MiXCR. Counted here are 250,000 to 400,000 distinct CDR3 sequences, 18% occurring once; the ten biggest clones make up 35% to 45%. V lost 5 bases and J 3 bases, leaving 19 bases between the germline ends. CDR3 size: 17 residues. Germline CDR1 SNHLY, CDR2 FYNNEI. Time point meaning: newly diagnosed GD, antithyroid drugs for less than 3 months. TCR sequences were obtained from RNA taken from PBMCs. This clonotype was counted ten times or more. What it binds is not known. General study findings and limits: Graves' patients with persistent disease showed TCR diversity lower than patients newly diagnosed. Thyroid tissue was not sampled; only peripheral blood was.

The sequenced sample was peripheral blood mononuclear cells (PBMCs), obtained at new diagnosis, from a patient treated with antithyroid drugs. This TCR was recovered from a female donor with Graves disease. The rearrangement links TRBV2 to TRBJ2-2; D possibly uses TRBD1 or TRBD2 (5 bases each). The CDR3 DNA is TGTGCCAGCAGTCACGAAGGTTCGGGACCTTACACCGGGGAGCTGTTTTTT. Protein sequence: CASSHEGSGPYTGELFF.